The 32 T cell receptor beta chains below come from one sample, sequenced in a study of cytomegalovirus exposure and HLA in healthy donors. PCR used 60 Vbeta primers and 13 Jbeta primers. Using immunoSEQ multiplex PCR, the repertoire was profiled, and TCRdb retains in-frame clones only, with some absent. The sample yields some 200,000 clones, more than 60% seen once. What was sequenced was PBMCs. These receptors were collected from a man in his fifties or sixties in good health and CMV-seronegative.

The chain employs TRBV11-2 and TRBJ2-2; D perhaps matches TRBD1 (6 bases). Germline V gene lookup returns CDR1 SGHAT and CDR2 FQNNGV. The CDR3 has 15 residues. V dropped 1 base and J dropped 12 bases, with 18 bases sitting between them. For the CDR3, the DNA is TGTGCCAGCAGCTTAGTCGGGACACCCACCGAGAAGCTGTTTTTT. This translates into CASSLVGTPTEKLFF.

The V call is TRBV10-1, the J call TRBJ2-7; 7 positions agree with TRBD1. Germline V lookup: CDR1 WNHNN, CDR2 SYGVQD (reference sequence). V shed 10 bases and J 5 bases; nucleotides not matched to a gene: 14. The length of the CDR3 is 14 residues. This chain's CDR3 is CANLSGDSGNEQYF. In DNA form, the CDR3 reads TGCGCCAACCTTTCTGGGGACAGTGGAAACGAGCAGTACTTC.

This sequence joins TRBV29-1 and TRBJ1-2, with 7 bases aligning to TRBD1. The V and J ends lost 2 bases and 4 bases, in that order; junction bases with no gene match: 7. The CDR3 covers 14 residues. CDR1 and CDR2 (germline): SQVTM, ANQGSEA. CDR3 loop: CSVESPGGSYGYTF. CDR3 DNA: TGCAGCGTTGAATCGCCAGGGGGAAGCTATGGCTACACCTTC.

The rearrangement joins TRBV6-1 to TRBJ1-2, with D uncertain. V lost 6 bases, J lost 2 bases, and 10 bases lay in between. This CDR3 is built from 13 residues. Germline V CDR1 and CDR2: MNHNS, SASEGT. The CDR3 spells CASSPPGNYGYTF. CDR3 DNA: TGTGCCAGCAGCCCTCCGGGGAACTATGGCTACACCTTC.

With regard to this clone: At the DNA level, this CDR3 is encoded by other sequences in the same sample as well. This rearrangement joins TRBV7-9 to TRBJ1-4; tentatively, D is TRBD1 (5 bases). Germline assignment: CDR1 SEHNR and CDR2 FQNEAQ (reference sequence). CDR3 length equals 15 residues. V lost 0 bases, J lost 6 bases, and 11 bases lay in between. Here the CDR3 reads CASSLAGGDYEKLFF. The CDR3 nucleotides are TGTGCCAGCAGCTTAGCGGGTGGGGACTATGAAAAACTGTTTTTT. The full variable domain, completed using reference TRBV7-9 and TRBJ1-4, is DTGVSQNPRHKITKRGQNVTFRCDPISEHNRLYWYRQTLGQGPEFLTYFQNEAQLEKSRLLSDRFSAERPKGSFSTLEIQRTEQGDSAMYLCASSLAGGDYEKLFFGSGTQLSVL.

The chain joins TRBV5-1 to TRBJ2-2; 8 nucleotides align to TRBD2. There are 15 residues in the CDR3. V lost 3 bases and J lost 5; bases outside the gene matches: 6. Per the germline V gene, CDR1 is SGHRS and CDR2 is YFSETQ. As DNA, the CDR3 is TGCGCCAGCAGCTCAACACTAGCGGCAACCGGGGAGCTGTTTTTT. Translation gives CASSSTLAATGELFF.

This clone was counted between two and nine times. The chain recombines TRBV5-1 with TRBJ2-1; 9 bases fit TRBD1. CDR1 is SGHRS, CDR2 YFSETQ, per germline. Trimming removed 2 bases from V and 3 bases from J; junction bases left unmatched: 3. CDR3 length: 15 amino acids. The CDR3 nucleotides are TGCGCCAGCAGCTTCCGGACAGGGGACTACAATGAGCAGTTCTTC. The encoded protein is CASSFRTGDYNEQFF. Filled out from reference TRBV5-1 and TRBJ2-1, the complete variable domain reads KAGVTQTPRYLIKTRGQQVTLSCSPISGHRSVSWYQQTPGQGLQFLFEYFSETQRNKGNFPGRFSGRQFSNSRSEMNVSTLELGDSALYLCASSFRTGDYNEQFFGPGTRLTVL.

In nucleotides, the CDR3 is TGTGCCAGCAGCTTAACAAGCGGGGCCTACGAGCAGTACTTC. Amino acid sequence: CASSLTSGAYEQYF. The gene calls are TRBV7-3 and TRBJ2-7; 7 bases map to TRBD2. Germline trimming cut 0 bases from V and 2 bases from J; bases unmatched to any gene: 1. The CDR3 is made up of 14 amino acids. Germline CDR1 SGHTA, CDR2 FQGTGA. Variable domain in full (rest from reference TRBV7-3 and TRBJ2-7): GAGVSQTPSNKVTEKGKYVELRCDPISGHTALYWYRQSLGQGPEFLIYFQGTGAADDSGLPNDRFFAVRPEGSVSTLKIQRTERGDSAVYLCASSLTSGAYEQYFGPGTRLTVT.

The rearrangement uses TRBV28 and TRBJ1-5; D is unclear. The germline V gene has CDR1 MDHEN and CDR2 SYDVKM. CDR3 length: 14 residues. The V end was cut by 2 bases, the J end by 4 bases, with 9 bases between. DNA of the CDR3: TGTGCCAGCAGTTTAGGTTTGAGAAATCAGCCCCAGCATTTT. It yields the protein CASSLGLRNQPQHF. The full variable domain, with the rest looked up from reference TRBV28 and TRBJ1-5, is DVKVTQSSRYLVKRTGEKVFLECVQDMDHENMFWYRQDPGLGLRLIYFSYDVKMKEKGDIPEGYSVSREKKERFSLILESASTNQTSMYLCASSLGLRNQPQHFGDGTRLSIL.

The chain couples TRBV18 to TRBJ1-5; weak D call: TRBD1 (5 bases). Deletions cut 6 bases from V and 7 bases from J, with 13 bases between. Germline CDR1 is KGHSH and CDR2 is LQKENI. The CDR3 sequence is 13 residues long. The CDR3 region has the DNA TGTGCCAGCTCCTCGGGGGAAATGCAGCCCCAGCATTTT. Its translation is CASSSGEMQPQHF.

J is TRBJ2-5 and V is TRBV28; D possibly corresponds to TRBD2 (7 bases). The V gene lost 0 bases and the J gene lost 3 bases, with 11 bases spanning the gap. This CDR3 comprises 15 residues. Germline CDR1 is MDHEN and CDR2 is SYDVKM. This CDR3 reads CASSLWGGGEETQYF. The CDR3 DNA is TGTGCCAGCAGTTTATGGGGAGGGGGAGAAGAGACCCAGTACTTC.

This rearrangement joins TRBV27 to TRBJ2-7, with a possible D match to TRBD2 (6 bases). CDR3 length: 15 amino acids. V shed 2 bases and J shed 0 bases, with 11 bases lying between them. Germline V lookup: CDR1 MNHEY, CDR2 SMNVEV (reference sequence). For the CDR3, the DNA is TGTGCCAGCAGTTTACGGAGGGCCTTCTCCTACGAGCAGTACTTC. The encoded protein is CASSLRRAFSYEQYF.

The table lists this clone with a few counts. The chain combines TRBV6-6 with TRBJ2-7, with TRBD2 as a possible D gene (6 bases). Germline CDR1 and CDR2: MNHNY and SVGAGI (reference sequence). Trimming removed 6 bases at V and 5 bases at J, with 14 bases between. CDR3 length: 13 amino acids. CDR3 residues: CASSRGRGNEQYF. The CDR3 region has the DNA TGTGCCAGCAGCCGAGGGCGGGGTAACGAGCAGTACTTC.

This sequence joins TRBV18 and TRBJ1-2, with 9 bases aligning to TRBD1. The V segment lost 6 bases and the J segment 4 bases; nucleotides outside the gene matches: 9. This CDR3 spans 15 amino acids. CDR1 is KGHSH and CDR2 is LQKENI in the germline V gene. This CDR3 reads CASSPGDREAYGYTF. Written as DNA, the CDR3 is TGTGCCAGCTCCCCTGGGGACAGGGAGGCCTATGGCTACACCTTC.

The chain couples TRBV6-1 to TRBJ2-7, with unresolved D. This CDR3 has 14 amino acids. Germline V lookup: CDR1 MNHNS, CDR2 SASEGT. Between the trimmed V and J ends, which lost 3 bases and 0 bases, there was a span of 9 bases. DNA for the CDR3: TGTGCCAGCAGTGATTTGGGCAGCTCCTACGAGCAGTACTTC. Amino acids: CASSDLGSSYEQYF.

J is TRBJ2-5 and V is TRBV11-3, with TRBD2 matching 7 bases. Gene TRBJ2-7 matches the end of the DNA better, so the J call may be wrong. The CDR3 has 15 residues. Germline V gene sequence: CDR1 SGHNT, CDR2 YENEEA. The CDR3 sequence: CASSLMGEGSYEQYF. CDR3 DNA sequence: TGTGCCAGCAGCTTAATGGGGGAGGGGTCCTACGAGCAGTACTTC.

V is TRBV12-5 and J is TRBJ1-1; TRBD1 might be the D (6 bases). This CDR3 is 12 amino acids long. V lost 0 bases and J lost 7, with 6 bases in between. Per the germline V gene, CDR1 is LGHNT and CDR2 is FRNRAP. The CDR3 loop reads CASGLVQGEAFF. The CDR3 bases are TGTGCTAGTGGTTTGGTACAGGGTGAAGCTTTCTTT.

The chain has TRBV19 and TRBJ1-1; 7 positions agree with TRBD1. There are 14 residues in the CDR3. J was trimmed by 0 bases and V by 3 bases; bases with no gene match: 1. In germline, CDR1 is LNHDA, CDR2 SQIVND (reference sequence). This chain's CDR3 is CASSIQGVNTEAFF. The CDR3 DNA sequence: TGTGCCAGTAGTATTCAGGGGGTGAACACTGAAGCTTTCTTT.

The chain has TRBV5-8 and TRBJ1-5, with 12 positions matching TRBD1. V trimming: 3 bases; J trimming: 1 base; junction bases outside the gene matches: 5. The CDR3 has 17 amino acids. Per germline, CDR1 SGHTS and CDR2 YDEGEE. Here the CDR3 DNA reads TGTGCCAGCAGCTGGGGGACAGGGGGCGTCAGCAATCAGCCCCAGCATTTT. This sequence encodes CASSWGTGGVSNQPQHF.

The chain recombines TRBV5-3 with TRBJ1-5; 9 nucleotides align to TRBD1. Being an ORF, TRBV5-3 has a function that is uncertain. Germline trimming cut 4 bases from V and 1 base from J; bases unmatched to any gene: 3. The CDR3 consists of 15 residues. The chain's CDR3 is CARSRTGVSNQPQHF. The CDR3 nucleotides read TGTGCCAGAAGCCGGACAGGGGTGAGCAATCAGCCCCAGCATTTT.

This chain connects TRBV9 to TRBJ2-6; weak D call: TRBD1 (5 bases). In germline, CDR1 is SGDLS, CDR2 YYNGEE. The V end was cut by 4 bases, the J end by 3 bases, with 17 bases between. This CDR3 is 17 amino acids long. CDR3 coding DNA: TGTGCCAGCAGCCCAAGGGCTACCCAGGGTGGGGCCAACGTCCTGACTTTC. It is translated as CASSPRATQGGANVLTF.

CDR3 amino acids: CASRGQGRGLSSYEQYF. CDR3 DNA: TGTGCCAGCAGGGGTCAGGGTAGAGGCTTAAGCTCCTACGAGCAGTACTTC. V usage is TRBV27 and J usage is TRBJ2-7; maybe TRBD1 (5 bases). The CDR3 sequence is 17 residues long. Germline V gives CDR1 MNHEY, CDR2 SMNVEV (reference sequence). Trimming took off 6 bases at V and 0 bases at J, with 21 bases between the two ends.

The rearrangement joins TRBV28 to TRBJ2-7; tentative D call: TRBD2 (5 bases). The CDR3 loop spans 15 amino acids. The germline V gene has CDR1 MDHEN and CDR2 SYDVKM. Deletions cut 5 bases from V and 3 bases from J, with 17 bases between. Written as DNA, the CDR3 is TGTGCCAGCAGTCCCGTCCCCGCGGGTGTCTACGAGCAGTACTTC. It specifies CASSPVPAGVYEQYF.

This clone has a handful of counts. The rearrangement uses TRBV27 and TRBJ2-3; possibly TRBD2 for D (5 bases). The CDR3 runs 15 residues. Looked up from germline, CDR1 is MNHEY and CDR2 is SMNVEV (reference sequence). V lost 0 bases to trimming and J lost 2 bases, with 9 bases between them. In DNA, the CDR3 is TGTGCCAGCAGTTTATCGCGAGCGGTCACAGATACGCAGTATTTT. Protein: CASSLSRAVTDTQYF.

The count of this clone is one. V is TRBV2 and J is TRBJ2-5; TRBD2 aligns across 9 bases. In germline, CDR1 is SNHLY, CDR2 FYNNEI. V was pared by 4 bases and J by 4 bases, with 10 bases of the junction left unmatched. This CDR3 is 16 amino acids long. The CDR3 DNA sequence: TGTGCCAGCAGTGTGAGTAGCGGGAGAGTTGGAGAGACCCAGTACTTC. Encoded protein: CASSVSSGRVGETQYF.

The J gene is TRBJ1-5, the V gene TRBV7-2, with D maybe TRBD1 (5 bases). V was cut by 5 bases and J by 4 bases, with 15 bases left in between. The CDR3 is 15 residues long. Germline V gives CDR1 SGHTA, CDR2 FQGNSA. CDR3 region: CASSRGGGENQPQHF. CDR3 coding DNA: TGTGCCAGCAGCCGCGGCGGGGGGGAAAATCAGCCCCAGCATTTT. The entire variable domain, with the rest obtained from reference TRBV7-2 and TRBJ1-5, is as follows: GAGVSQSPSNKVTEKGKDVELRCDPISGHTALYWYRQSLGQGLEFLIYFQGNSAPDKSGLPSDRFSAERTGGSVSTLTIQRTQQEDSAVYLCASSRGGGENQPQHFGDGTRLSIL.

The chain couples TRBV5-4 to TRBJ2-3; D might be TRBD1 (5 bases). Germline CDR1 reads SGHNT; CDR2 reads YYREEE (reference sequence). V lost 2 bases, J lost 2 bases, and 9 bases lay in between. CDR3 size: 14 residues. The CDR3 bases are TGTGCCAGCAGCTTACAGACAGTCACAGATACGCAGTATTTT. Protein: CASSLQTVTDTQYF.

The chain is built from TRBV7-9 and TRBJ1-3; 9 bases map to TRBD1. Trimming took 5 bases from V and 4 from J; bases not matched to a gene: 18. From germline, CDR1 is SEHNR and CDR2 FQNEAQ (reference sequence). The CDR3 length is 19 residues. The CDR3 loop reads CASSPGDRERGALGNTIYF. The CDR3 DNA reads TGTGCCAGCAGCCCCGGGGACAGGGAACGAGGAGCGTTGGGAAACACCATATATTTT.

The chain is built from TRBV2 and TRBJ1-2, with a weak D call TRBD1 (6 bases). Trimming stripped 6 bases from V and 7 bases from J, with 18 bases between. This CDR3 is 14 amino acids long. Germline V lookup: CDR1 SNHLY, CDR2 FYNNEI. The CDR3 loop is CASSEGTSEGGYTF. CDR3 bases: TGTGCCAGCAGCGAGGGGACATCTGAAGGTGGCTACACCTTC.

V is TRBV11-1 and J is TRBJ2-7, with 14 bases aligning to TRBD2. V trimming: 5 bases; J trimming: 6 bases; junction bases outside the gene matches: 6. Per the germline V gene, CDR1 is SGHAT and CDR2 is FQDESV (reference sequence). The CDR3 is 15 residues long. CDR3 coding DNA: TGTGCCAGCAGCCTTGGACTAGCGGGAGGTCGCGAGCAGTACTTC. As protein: CASSLGLAGGREQYF.

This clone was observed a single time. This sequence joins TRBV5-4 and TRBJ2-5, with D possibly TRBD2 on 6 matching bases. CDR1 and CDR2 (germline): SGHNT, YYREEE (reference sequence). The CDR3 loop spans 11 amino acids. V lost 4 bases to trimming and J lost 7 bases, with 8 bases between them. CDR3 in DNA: TGTGCCAGCAGCGGAGGGTTGACCCAGTACTTC. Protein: CASSGGLTQYF.

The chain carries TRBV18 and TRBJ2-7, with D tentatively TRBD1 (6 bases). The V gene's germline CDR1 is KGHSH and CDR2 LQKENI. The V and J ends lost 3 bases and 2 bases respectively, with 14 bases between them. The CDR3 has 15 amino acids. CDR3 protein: CASSPTGQIPYEQYF. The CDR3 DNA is TGTGCCAGCTCACCCACAGGGCAAATACCCTACGAGCAGTACTTC.